The 25 T cell receptor beta chains below all came from one sample that was sequenced in a study of T-cell memory formation after mild COVID-19. MiXCR, run by TCRdb on the 5' RACE reads, gives a single entry per CDR3 protein. The data hold roughly 400,000 distinct CDR3 sequences, with approximately 19% observed a single time. The sample comprised PBMCs or a T cell subset sorted from them (not recorded which). Receptor source: a man aged 18-30 years who had mild COVID-19 (a few samples of this study predate the infection). Cell type and time point are not known.

This clonotype has more than one count but fewer than ten. The J gene is TRBJ1-2, the V gene TRBV19; 10 nucleotides line up with TRBD1. Unmatched junction bases numbered 3, after V lost 3 bases and J lost 5 bases. From germline, CDR1 is LNHDA and CDR2 SQIVND (reference sequence). CDR3 size: 14 residues. CDR3 in amino acids: CASSMGQGLYGYTF. The CDR3 nucleotides read TGTGCCAGTAGTATGGGACAGGGGTTGTATGGCTACACCTTC.

The rearrangement joins TRBV20-1 to TRBJ2-5, with a tentative D call TRBD2 (6 bases). This CDR3 is 15 amino acids long. V lost 1 base, J lost 4 bases, and 16 bases lay in between. The V gene's germline CDR1 is DFQATT and CDR2 SNEGSKA (reference sequence). CDR3 coding DNA: TGCAGTGCTAGAGCGCCGGGACTCTCGGGAGAGACCCAGTACTTC. Its translation: CSARAPGLSGETQYF.

Regarding this clonotype: A much larger clone differs from this one at a single base, so this may be a read error. The conserved phenylalanine or tryptophan normally closing the CDR3 is absent here, so this likely arose from a read error. The rearrangement links TRBV5-1 to TRBJ2-3; D ambiguous. The V end lost 5 bases, the J end lost 0 bases, and 10 bases lay between the germline ends. Germline CDR1 is SGHRS and CDR2 is YFSETQ. This CDR3 region has 14 residues. Written as DNA, the CDR3 is TGCGCCAGCAGGGGCGCATACAGCACAGATACGCAGTATTCT. Translating it yields CASRGAYSTDTQYS.

This clonotype was counted many times. The rearrangement joins TRBV5-6 to TRBJ2-2; TRBD1 matches at 7 bases. Germline lookup yields CDR1 SGHDT and CDR2 YYEEEE. The CDR3 covers 15 residues. The V gene end was trimmed by 4 bases and the J gene end by 4 bases; junction bases not matched to a gene: 7. DNA for the CDR3: TGTGCCAGCAGCGTCGAGGGGGCGGTCACCGGGGAGCTGTTTTTT. Its protein is CASSVEGAVTGELFF.

This clonotype was detected many times. The chain links TRBV28 to TRBJ2-7; 7 positions agree with TRBD1. Germline trimming cut 8 bases from V and 4 bases from J; bases unmatched to any gene: 8. CDR1 is MDHEN and CDR2 is SYDVKM in the germline V gene. The length of the CDR3 is 13 residues. The CDR3 loop reads CASEGANSYEQYV. The CDR3 DNA is TGTGCCAGCGAGGGGGCGAACAGTTACGAGCAGTACGTC.

The chain has TRBV5-1 and TRBJ1-2; perhaps TRBD1 as D (5 bases). V shed 0 bases and J shed 7 bases, with 16 bases lying between them. The CDR3 is 15 residues long. Looked up from germline, CDR1 is SGHRS and CDR2 is YFSETQ. The CDR3 region is CASSLVAGNEPGYTF. In DNA, the CDR3 is TGCGCCAGCAGCTTGGTGGCAGGGAATGAGCCTGGCTACACCTTC.

This clonotype has only a few counts. The chain couples TRBV5-5 to TRBJ2-2; 7 bases agree with TRBD1. Germline assignment: CDR1 SGHKS and CDR2 YYEKEE (reference sequence). The junction had 10 bases not matched to a gene; V was cut back by 6 bases and J by 8 bases. The CDR3 contains 14 residues. CDR3: CASKLGQLSGELFF. The CDR3 coding sequence is TGTGCCAGCAAACTGGGACAGCTTTCTGGGGAGCTGTTTTTT.

There are many counts of this clonotype. The rearrangement links TRBV6-5 to TRBJ2-1, with 7 bases lining up with TRBD2. V dropped 5 bases and J dropped 0; count of bases not matched to a gene: 1. The CDR3 runs to 14 residues. Germline V lookup: CDR1 MNHEY, CDR2 SVGAGI. CDR3 loop: CASSTSDSYNEQFF. DNA for the CDR3: TGTGCCAGCAGTACTAGCGACTCCTACAATGAGCAGTTCTTC.

The V and J genes are TRBV28 and TRBJ1-3, with 8 bases that match TRBD1. This CDR3 region has 14 residues. Germline CDR1 and CDR2: MDHEN and SYDVKM. With 7 bases clipped from V and 2 bases from J, the junction kept 4 bases outside the gene matches. CDR3 sequence: CASNPGQAGNTIYF. The DNA for the CDR3 is TGTGCCAGCAACCCGGGACAGGCTGGAAACACCATATATTTT.

This clonotype was seen only a few times. CDR3 nucleotides: TGTGCCTGGAGTGAGGCCAGGGGGAGGTACGAGCAGTACTTC. This codes for CAWSEARGRYEQYF. The chain employs TRBV30 and TRBJ2-7; possibly TRBD1 for D (7 bases). V was cut by 1 base and J by 4 bases, with 14 bases left in between. From germline, CDR1 is GTSNPN and CDR2 SVGIG (reference sequence). The CDR3 spans 14 residues.

There are a few counts of this clonotype. V and J are TRBV20-1 and TRBJ2-3; D may be TRBD2 (5 bases). V dropped 6 bases and J dropped 8 bases, with 21 bases sitting between them. The germline CDR1 and CDR2 sequences are DFQATT and SNEGSKA (reference sequence). The CDR3 sequence is 14 residues long. The CDR3: CSAALAGSIGTQYF. CDR3 nucleotide sequence: TGCAGTGCCGCCCTAGCTGGGTCTATTGGTACGCAGTATTTT.

Only a few counts were recorded for this clonotype. The chain couples TRBV5-1 to TRBJ1-1; perhaps TRBD1 as D (5 bases). Per the germline V gene, CDR1 is SGHRS and CDR2 is YFSETQ. V gave up 7 bases and J gave up 2 bases, with 18 bases separating them. The CDR3 has 15 residues. In nucleotides, the CDR3 is TGCGCCAGCTTACCCCGATGGGGGTCAAACACTGAAGCTTTCTTT. It codes for CASLPRWGSNTEAFF. The full variable domain, completed using reference TRBV5-1 and TRBJ1-1, is KAGVTQTPRYLIKTRGQQVTLSCSPISGHRSVSWYQQTPGQGLQFLFEYFSETQRNKGNFPGRFSGRQFSNSRSEMNVSTLELGDSALYLCASLPRWGSNTEAFFGQGTRLTVV.

There are many counts of this clonotype. The V and J genes are TRBV5-1 and TRBJ2-3; 13 bases align to TRBD2. The germline V gene encodes CDR1 SGHRS and CDR2 YFSETQ. V lost 3 bases, J lost 2 bases, and 3 bases stayed unmatched. CDR3 size: 16 residues. The CDR3 DNA reads as TGCGCCAGCAGCTCGGGACTAGCGGGGCTCACAGATACGCAGTATTTT. This codes for CASSSGLAGLTDTQYF.

The CDR3 nucleotides are TGTGCCAGCAGCTTCGGCACGCGGGGCTACACCTTC. Translated: CASSFGTRGYTF. This chain uses TRBV5-6 with TRBJ1-2; D not certain. There are 12 residues in the CDR3. The germline V and J ends were trimmed by 2 bases and 8 bases, with 10 bases remaining between them. The V gene's germline CDR1 is SGHDT and CDR2 YYEEEE.

The chain employs TRBV4-1 and TRBJ1-6, with D possibly matching TRBD1 (5 bases). The CDR3 sequence is 15 residues long. CDR1 and CDR2 (germline): MGHRA, YSYEKL. The V end lost 4 bases, the J end lost 4 bases, and 11 bases lay between the germline ends. CDR3 sequence reads: CASSRPAGYNSPLHF. CDR3 DNA: TGCGCCAGCAGCCGGCCCGCAGGGTATAATTCACCCCTCCACTTT.

This chain joins TRBV3-1 and TRBJ1-2; 7 nucleotides align to TRBD1. V gave up 4 bases and J gave up 5 bases; unmatched junction bases: 10. The CDR3 spans 15 residues. Germline CDR1 LGHDT, CDR2 YNNKEL (reference sequence). The CDR3 nucleotides are TGTGCCAGCAGCCTAAGTGGGGACAGAGCGTATGGCTACACCTTC. It is translated as CASSLSGDRAYGYTF.

V gene TRBV5-1 combines with J gene TRBJ1-1, with D possibly TRBD1 on 6 matching bases. The CDR3 is made up of 14 amino acids. Trimming left V 3 bases short and J 4 bases short, with 13 bases between. Germline CDR1 SGHRS, CDR2 YFSETQ. This CDR3 reads CASSSQGSGTEAFF. CDR3 nucleotide sequence: TGCGCCAGCAGCTCACAGGGATCGGGCACTGAAGCTTTCTTT.

This clonotype was seen a few times. This chain connects TRBV12-3 or TRBV12-4 to TRBJ1-3, with 7 nucleotides matching TRBD1. V lost 8 bases and J lost 3; bases outside the gene matches: 1. This CDR3 is built from 12 residues. The CDR3 spells CASSGGGNTIYF. As DNA, the CDR3 is TGTGCCAGCTCAGGGGGTGGAAACACCATATATTTT.

This chain joins TRBV12-3 or TRBV12-4 and TRBJ1-6; D remains ambiguous. V lost 8 bases and J lost 9, with 14 bases in between. This CDR3 has 13 amino acids. The CDR3 nucleotides read TGTGCCAGCCAAGGACGTGAAACTTCACCCCTCCACTTT. It translates to CASQGRETSPLHF.

CDR3: CASSHVGYNEQFF. CDR3 bases: TGTGCCAGCAGCCACGTCGGCTACAATGAGCAGTTCTTC. The chain couples TRBV7-2 to TRBJ2-1; no clear D. V lost 5 bases and J 3 bases, leaving 8 bases between the germline ends. The length of the CDR3 is 13 residues. Germline V gives CDR1 SGHTA, CDR2 FQGNSA. Filled out from reference TRBV7-2 and TRBJ2-1, the complete variable domain reads GAGVSQSPSNKVTEKGKDVELRCDPISGHTALYWYRQSLGQGLEFLIYFQGNSAPDKSGLPSDRFSAERTGGSVSTLTIQRTQQEDSAVYLCASSHVGYNEQFFGPGTRLTVL.

The V and J genes are TRBV6-5 and TRBJ1-6; TRBD1 aligns across 7 bases. Germline CDR1 and CDR2: MNHEY and SVGAGI. The length of the CDR3 is 15 residues. With V trimmed by 6 bases and J by 4 bases, 6 bases remained unmatched. DNA for the CDR3: TGTGCCAGCAGCCGCTTGACAGGGTATAATTCACCCCTCCACTTT. Its protein product is CASSRLTGYNSPLHF.

V is TRBV3-1 and J is TRBJ1-5; 7 bases align to TRBD1. The CDR3 runs 15 residues. V gave up 3 bases and J gave up 4 bases; unmatched junction bases: 6. CDR1 is LGHDT, CDR2 YNNKEL, per germline (reference sequence). The CDR3 is CASSHTGTANQPQHF. Here the CDR3 DNA reads TGTGCCAGCAGCCATACCGGGACAGCGAATCAGCCCCAGCATTTT.

The chain combines TRBV11-2 with TRBJ1-2; the D gene is possibly TRBD1 (6 bases). CDR3 size: 17 residues. V was cut by 5 bases and J by 4 bases, with 23 bases left in between. Germline CDR1 is SGHAT and CDR2 is FQNNGV. CDR3 protein: CASSRRPREQGTYGYTF. As DNA, the CDR3 is TGTGCCAGCAGCCGTCGCCCCAGGGAGCAGGGGACCTATGGCTACACCTTC.

The DNA of the CDR3 is TGTGCCAGCAGTTACTCGATTTTGGCCGCCCGGGATAATTCACCCCTCCACTTT. Translation: CASSYSILAARDNSPLHF. This chain connects TRBV6-2 or TRBV6-3 to TRBJ1-6, with D unresolved. The CDR3 contains 18 residues. Looked up from germline, CDR1 is MNHEY and CDR2 is SVGEGT. V gave up 0 bases and J gave up 5 bases, with 17 bases separating them.

The V and J genes are TRBV5-1 and TRBJ2-5, with D hard to call. V dropped 6 bases and J dropped 0 bases, with 6 bases sitting between them. CDR1 is SGHRS, CDR2 YFSETQ, per germline. The CDR3 sequence is 12 residues long. CDR3 sequence: CASTRNQETQYF. CDR3 coding DNA: TGCGCCAGCACTCGCAACCAAGAGACCCAGTACTTC.